These 14 T cell receptor delta chains share one sample of origin, sequenced in a study of Vδ1+ human thymocytes. Study-wide points: In the thymus, TRG and TRD repertoires looked highly polyclonal with Gaussian CDR3 lengths.

Sequences come from RNA converted to cDNA by reverse transcription. CDR3 amplicons came from multiplex PCR with pooled V-gene forward and constant-region reverse primers. TCRdb re-processed the multiplex PCR reads via CATT. The table has about 55,000 delta-chain clones, approximately 16% seen once. These TCRs are of unknown antigen specificity. Sequencing used Vdelta1+ gamma-delta thymocytes from the thymus. Subset reported: FACS-sorted CD3+ TCRalphabeta- TCRVdelta1+ TCRVdelta2- thymocytes. These receptors all stem from a boy younger than two who had congenital heart surgery.

About this clone: Germline is not matched at one junction end, which may reflect a read error. The V and J genes are TRDV1 and TRDJ1, with 11 bases aligning to TRDD3. The CDR3 totals 19 residues. The germline gives CDR1 TSWWSYY, CDR2 QGS. CDR3 in amino acids: CALGNPRILGDNYTDKLIF. CDR3 DNA sequence: TGTGCTCTTGGGAACCCCCGGATACTGGGGGATAACTACACTGATAAACTCATCTTT.

The chain recombines TRDV2 with TRDJ1, with 9 bases lining up with TRDD3. This CDR3 region has 17 residues. The V gene end was trimmed by 2 bases and the J gene end by 6 bases; junction bases not matched to a gene: 15. Germline-derived CDR1 and CDR2 are GEAIGNYY and EKD. CDR3 nucleotides: TGTGCCTGTGACAAGGCCTCCTACTGTGGGGATACGTATAAACTCATCTTT. This sequence encodes CACDKASYCGDTYKLIF.

In this sample, this clone turned up a few times. The chain employs TRDV1 and TRDJ1; TRDD3 aligns across 7 bases. Germline lookup yields CDR1 TSWWSYY and CDR2 QGS. V dropped 3 bases and J dropped 1; count of bases not matched to a gene: 20. The CDR3 totals 20 residues. This CDR3 is CALGDQRALTGDSGTDKLIF. The CDR3 nucleotides are TGTGCTCTTGGGGACCAAAGAGCCTTGACTGGGGACTCGGGCACCGATAAACTCATCTTT.

This clone has only a few counts. The sample has other DNA sequences that encode this CDR3 too. The rearrangement joins TRDV2 to TRDJ1; D gene ambiguous. Trimming shortened V by 0 bases and J by 3 bases, and 25 bases separated the two germline ends. Germline V gene data show CDR1 as GEAIGNYY and CDR2 as EKD. The CDR3 is 19 residues long. In DNA, the CDR3 is TGTGCCTGTGACACCGTACTGCTATACTATAGCGTTTCAGCCGATAAACTCATCTTT. Translated, it gives CACDTVLLYYSVSADKLIF.

The chain is built from TRDV1 and TRDJ1; a weak D match, TRDD3 (6 bases). Germline CDR1 is TSWWSYY and CDR2 is QGS. This CDR3 is built from 19 residues. Trimming stripped 4 bases from V and 1 base from J, with 25 bases between. CDR3 coding DNA: TGTGCTCTTGGGGTCCCGCCTGGGGACCACCCCTCCGGCACCGATAAACTCATCTTT. It is translated as CALGVPPGDHPSGTDKLIF.

This clone occurred many times. This chain uses TRAV29/DV5 with TRDJ1, with TRDD3 matching 11 bases. This CDR3 has 12 amino acids. Germline V CDR1 and CDR2: NSMFDY, ISSIKDK. V trimming: 3 bases; J trimming: 9 bases; junction bases outside the gene matches: 4. The CDR3 spells CAANYWGIELIF. CDR3 DNA: TGTGCAGCAAACTACTGGGGGATAGAACTCATCTTT.

The chain combines TRDV1 with TRDJ2; no clear D gene. This CDR3 has 19 residues. V lost 1 base, J lost 0 bases, and 18 bases lay in between. The germline V gene has CDR1 TSWWSYY and CDR2 QGS. CDR3 loop: CALGEPSRILISLTAQLFF. CDR3 nucleotide sequence: TGTGCTCTTGGGGAACCAAGCCGGATTTTGATATCTTTGACAGCACAACTCTTCTTT.

The sample holds a few counts of this clone. The chain joins TRDV1 to TRDJ1, with 8 bases identical to TRDD3. J lost 0 bases, V lost 2 bases, and 23 bases had no gene match. Per the germline V gene, CDR1 is TSWWSYY and CDR2 is QGS. This CDR3 is 22 amino acids long. CDR3 loop: CALGESKIHPLGDSSYTDKLIF. CDR3 DNA: TGTGCTCTTGGGGAATCCAAAATCCATCCCCTGGGGGACTCATCCTACACCGATAAACTCATCTTT.

V and J are TRDV1 and TRDJ1; the match to TRDD3 covers 9 bases. The J segment lost 1 base and the V segment lost 1 base, leaving 13 bases of the junction unmatched. CDR3 length: 19 amino acids. CDR1 TSWWSYY and CDR2 QGS come from the germline V gene. The CDR3 region is CALGEHSYSLGDSTDKLIF. In DNA, the CDR3 is TGTGCTCTTGGGGAACATTCCTACTCACTGGGGGACTCCACCGATAAACTCATCTTT.

This clone has a count of ten or more. This chain connects TRAV29/DV5 to TRDJ1, with a possible D match to TRDD3 (8 bases). With 5 bases removed from V and 0 bases from J, the gap between germline ends came to 29 bases. Germline CDR1 and CDR2: NSMFDY and ISSIKDK. The CDR3 runs 19 residues. The CDR3 region has the DNA TGTGCAGCCATTCCTACGGGGCTTACTGGGGGTTTTAACACCGATAAACTCATCTTT. This sequence encodes CAAIPTGLTGGFNTDKLIF.

This clone was seen more than once but under ten times. V is TRDV1 and J is TRDJ1; 7 positions agree with TRDD3. Unmatched junction bases numbered 16, after V lost 0 bases and J lost 3 bases. There are 19 residues in the CDR3. Looked up from germline, CDR1 is TSWWSYY and CDR2 is QGS. CDR3 coding DNA: TGTGCTCTTGGGGAACTCAAATCCCCCTTGGGGGGATGGTCCGATAAACTCATCTTT. This gives the protein CALGELKSPLGGWSDKLIF.

This clone has only a few counts. The chain carries TRDV1 and TRDJ1, with 10 bases aligning to TRDD3. The CDR3 contains 20 residues. Germline-derived CDR1 and CDR2 are TSWWSYY and QGS. Germline trimming cut 0 bases from V and 7 bases from J; bases unmatched to any gene: 20. The CDR3 loop reads CALGELGMAFLGGYVTKLIF. CDR3 sequence (DNA): TGTGCTCTTGGGGAACTAGGTATGGCCTTCCTAGGGGGATACGTTACTAAACTCATCTTT.

V usage is TRDV1 and J usage is TRDJ1; 10 positions match TRDD3. There are 17 residues in the CDR3. The germline V gene encodes CDR1 TSWWSYY and CDR2 QGS. Trimming took 3 bases from V and 0 from J; bases not matched to a gene: 7. CDR3 sequence: CALGEGDTRAYTDKLIF. In nucleotides, the CDR3 is TGTGCTCTTGGGGAGGGGGATACGCGCGCGTACACCGATAAACTCATCTTT.

This clone showed up many times. The chain combines TRDV2 with TRDJ1; 8 nucleotides agree with TRDD3. The CDR3 sequence is 20 residues long. The V segment lost 0 bases and the J segment 3 bases; nucleotides outside the gene matches: 20. Germline CDR1 and CDR2: GEAIGNYY and EKD. CDR3 sequence: CACDTPWATRSGDTADKLIF. CDR3 DNA sequence: TGTGCCTGTGACACCCCTTGGGCTACCCGGTCTGGGGATACTGCCGATAAACTCATCTTT.